This T cell receptor (beta chain) derives from a study of blood T cell repertoires in COVID-19 (dated by TCRdb to the early 2020s). In terms of the full investigation: Samples covering the acute and convalescent phases of COVID-19 were provided by collaborators in the United States, Italy and Spain. The material from the prospective study consisted of cDNA or gDNA derived from T cells, B-cell-depleted T cells, or PBMCs. Deeply sampled blood TCRbeta repertoires from subjects exposed to, actively infected with, or recovered from COVID-19 were included in the dataset. A freely available public database, intended as a resource for researchers studying the immune response to SARS-CoV-2, is where the repertoires were released. The samples were drawn from the first 160 participants of the ongoing ImmuneRACE study and from over a thousand subjects provided by 6 global collaborators. Sample metadata almost always included a de-identified subject ID, COVID-19 status, age in years and sex. Where HLA class I and class II types were available, the types were taken from metadata supplied by the sample provider, not from assay-based typing.

About this clone: What antigen it recognizes has not been identified. Base qualities are not provided; no much larger clone lies one nucleotide away.

Each collaborating institution followed its own protocols to collect whole blood in K2EDTA tubes. Collaborator samples were shipped for TCRbeta analysis as frozen whole blood, isolated PBMCs, or DNA extracted from either sample type. Paper-wide results and their limitations: Clinical and demographic metadata were provided uncurated, with the amount varying by source and participant.

The immunoSEQ Assay, a bias-controlled multiplex PCR, was used to amplify TCRbeta CDR3 regions from genomic DNA. In the original analysis: The number of nucleated cells in each sample was estimated from the amplification of reference gene primers within the assay. To quantify the absolute abundance of each unique TCRbeta CDR3 rearrangement, sequence reads were collapsed and filtered. Productive Simpson clonality was computed per sample as the square root of Simpson's diversity index over productive rearrangements. TCRdb provides this immuneACCESS table in a form limited to in-frame rearrangements. Some clones are lacking; in checked studies, under half of them reflect an unresolved V gene, and why the rest are absent is not known. From that table come the V and J calls and clone size; the DNA was used to work out D and trimming. In this sample the table shows about 99,000 clones, 85% to 90% of which occur a single time. The ten top clones hold more than 14% of the sample.

The source material was peripheral blood. This TCR derives from a man in his fifties with acute or convalescent COVID-19.

In nucleotides, the sequence is TGTGCCAGCAGTAGAGATCAACAGCCGTCTTCACCCCTCCACTTT. This yields the protein CASSRDQQPSSPLHF. The chain is made from TRBV6-5 and TRBJ1-6; the D gene cannot be resolved reliably. CDR1 and CDR2, looked up from the germline V gene, are MNHEY and SVGAGI. Trimming at the junction amounts to 5 bases on V and 9 bases on J, and the germline ends lie 17 bases apart. The CDR3 holds 15 amino acids from the cysteine to the phenylalanine. Just CDR3 DNA is preserved here, 45 bases in frame from base 1.